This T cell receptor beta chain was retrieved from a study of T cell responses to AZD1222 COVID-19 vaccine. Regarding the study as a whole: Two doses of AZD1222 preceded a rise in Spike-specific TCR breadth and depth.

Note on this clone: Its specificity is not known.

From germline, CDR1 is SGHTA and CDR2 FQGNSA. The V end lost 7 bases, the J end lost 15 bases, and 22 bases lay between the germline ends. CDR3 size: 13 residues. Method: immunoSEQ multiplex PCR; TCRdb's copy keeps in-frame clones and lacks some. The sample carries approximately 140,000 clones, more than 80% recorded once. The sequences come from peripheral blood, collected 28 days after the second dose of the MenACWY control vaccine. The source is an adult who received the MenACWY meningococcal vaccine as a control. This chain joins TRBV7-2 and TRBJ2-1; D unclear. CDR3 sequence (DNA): TGTGCCAGCACCCCAGCCGGGTTAGGGCCAGCGTTCTTC. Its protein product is CASTPAGLGPAFF.